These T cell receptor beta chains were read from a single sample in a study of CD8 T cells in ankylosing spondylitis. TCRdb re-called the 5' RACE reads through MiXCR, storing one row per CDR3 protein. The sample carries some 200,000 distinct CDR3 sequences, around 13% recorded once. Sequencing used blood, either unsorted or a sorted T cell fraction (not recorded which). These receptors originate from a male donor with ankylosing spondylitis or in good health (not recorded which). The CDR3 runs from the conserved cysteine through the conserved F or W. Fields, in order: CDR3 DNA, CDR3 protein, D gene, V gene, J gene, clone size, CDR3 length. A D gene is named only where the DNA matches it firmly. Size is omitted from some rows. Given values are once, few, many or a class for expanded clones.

cdr3_nt: TGCAGCATCCTCGCGGCGGGCGAGCAGTACTTC
cdr3_aa: CSILAAGEQYF
d_call: -
v_call: TRBV29-1
j_call: TRBJ2-7
clone_size: -
cdr3_length: 11

cdr3_nt: TGTGCCAGCAGCCAAGATCAAGAGGGAGCGGGAGATACGCAGTATTTT
cdr3_aa: CASSQDQEGAGDTQYF
d_call: -
v_call: TRBV3-1
j_call: TRBJ2-3
clone_size: few
cdr3_length: 16

cdr3_nt: TGCAGTGCTAGACCAACAGGGAGGAATGAGCAGTTCTTC
cdr3_aa: CSARPTGRNEQFF
d_call: -
v_call: TRBV20-1
j_call: TRBJ2-1
clone_size: -
cdr3_length: 13

cdr3_nt: TGCGCCAGCAGCCAAGATCTTAGCGGGGGTGAGACCCAGTACTTC
cdr3_aa: CASSQDLSGGETQYF
d_call: TRBD2
v_call: TRBV4-1
j_call: TRBJ2-5
clone_size: few
cdr3_length: 15

cdr3_nt: TGTGCCAGCAAGGGGGCGAGTAGCAATCAGCCCCAGCATTTT
cdr3_aa: CASKGASSNQPQHF
d_call: TRBD1
v_call: TRBV6-2/TRBV6-3
j_call: TRBJ1-5
clone_size: -
cdr3_length: 14

cdr3_nt: TGTGCCAGCAGCGTCGAACTAGCCTCATGGGAGCAGTACTTC
cdr3_aa: CASSVELASWEQYF
d_call: -
v_call: TRBV3-1
j_call: TRBJ2-7
clone_size: -
cdr3_length: 14

cdr3_nt: TGCAGCGTTGATGGGGGAAACGGGGAGCTGTTTTTT
cdr3_aa: CSVDGGNGELFF
d_call: -
v_call: TRBV29-1
j_call: TRBJ2-2
clone_size: -
cdr3_length: 12

cdr3_nt: TGTGCCAGCAGTGAAGGTAGAGGGTTCACTGAAGCTTTCTTT
cdr3_aa: CASSEGRGFTEAFF
d_call: -
v_call: TRBV2
j_call: TRBJ1-1
clone_size: -
cdr3_length: 14

cdr3_nt: TGTGCCAGCAGTCCCCGGACTAGCGGGGACAATGAGCAGTTCTTC
cdr3_aa: CASSPRTSGDNEQFF
d_call: TRBD2
v_call: TRBV6-5
j_call: TRBJ2-1
clone_size: -
cdr3_length: 15

cdr3_nt: TGTGCCAGCAGTTCCGGACTAGCGGAGAGCTCCTACGAGCAGTACTTC
cdr3_aa: CASSSGLAESSYEQYF
d_call: TRBD2
v_call: TRBV12-3/TRBV12-4
j_call: TRBJ2-7
clone_size: few
cdr3_length: 16

cdr3_nt: TGTGCCAGCAGTTTAGTGGGAGCTAGCGGAGTTTACAATGAGCAGTTCTTC
cdr3_aa: CASSLVGASGVYNEQFF
d_call: TRBD2
v_call: TRBV12-3/TRBV12-4
j_call: TRBJ2-1
clone_size: -
cdr3_length: 17

cdr3_nt: TGCAGCGTGGAACCGGGAAGCACAGATACGCAGTATTTT
cdr3_aa: CSVEPGSTDTQYF
d_call: -
v_call: TRBV29-1
j_call: TRBJ2-3
clone_size: many
cdr3_length: 13

cdr3_nt: TGCAGTGCGCCTTCCGAGGTGAACACTGAAGCTTTCTTT
cdr3_aa: CSAPSEVNTEAFF
d_call: -
v_call: TRBV20-1
j_call: TRBJ1-1
clone_size: many
cdr3_length: 13

cdr3_nt: TGTGCCAGCCTCTCGGGAAGGGACCAGTTCTTC
cdr3_aa: CASLSGRDQFF
d_call: -
v_call: TRBV2
j_call: TRBJ2-1
clone_size: -
cdr3_length: 11

cdr3_nt: TGCGCCAGCAGCCCGGGACTAGCGGGGGGGGGATTCTCCTACAATGAGCAGTTCTTC
cdr3_aa: CASSPGLAGGGFSYNEQFF
d_call: TRBD2
v_call: TRBV4-1
j_call: TRBJ2-1
clone_size: few
cdr3_length: 19

cdr3_nt: TGTGCCAGCGGGCTCAGGGCCAACACTGAAGCTTTCTTT
cdr3_aa: CASGLRANTEAFF
d_call: -
v_call: TRBV27
j_call: TRBJ1-1
clone_size: -
cdr3_length: 13

cdr3_nt: TGCGCCAGCAGCTTGGGACAGGGAAGCAACGAGCAGTACTTC
cdr3_aa: CASSLGQGSNEQYF
d_call: TRBD1
v_call: TRBV5-1
j_call: TRBJ2-7
clone_size: -
cdr3_length: 14

cdr3_nt: TGTGCCAGCAGCAGCGGACAGGCTAGCAATCAGCCCCAGCATTTT
cdr3_aa: CASSSGQASNQPQHF
d_call: TRBD1
v_call: TRBV5-5
j_call: TRBJ1-5
clone_size: few
cdr3_length: 15

cdr3_nt: TGTGCCAGCAGTCGTAGCGTCTCCTACGAGCAGTACTTC
cdr3_aa: CASSRSVSYEQYF
d_call: -
v_call: TRBV27
j_call: TRBJ2-7
clone_size: -
cdr3_length: 13

cdr3_nt: TGTGCCAGCAGCGCCCCCAATCAGCTCCAGCATTTT
cdr3_aa: CASSAPNQLQHF
d_call: -
v_call: TRBV7-9
j_call: TRBJ1-5
clone_size: -
cdr3_length: 12

cdr3_nt: TGTGCCAGCAGTTTAAGGGGGGATGAGCAGCCCCAGCATTTT
cdr3_aa: CASSLRGDEQPQHF
d_call: -
v_call: TRBV27
j_call: TRBJ1-5
clone_size: -
cdr3_length: 14

cdr3_nt: TGTGCCAGCAGCTCCCCCAGGACAGCAAACTATGGCTACACCTTC
cdr3_aa: CASSSPRTANYGYTF
d_call: -
v_call: TRBV11-2
j_call: TRBJ1-2
clone_size: -
cdr3_length: 15

cdr3_nt: TGTGCCAGCAGTTTAAACCCCTACCCCTACGAGCAGTACTTC
cdr3_aa: CASSLNPYPYEQYF
d_call: -
v_call: TRBV27
j_call: TRBJ2-7
clone_size: -
cdr3_length: 14

cdr3_nt: TGCGCCAGCAGCCCATATAGCGGGAGCGGCTACGAGCAGTACTTC
cdr3_aa: CASSPYSGSGYEQYF
d_call: TRBD2
v_call: TRBV5-1
j_call: TRBJ2-7
clone_size: -
cdr3_length: 15

cdr3_nt: TGCAGTGCTAGAGCCCGGGACAGGGATTGGGGTGAAAAACTGTTTTTT
cdr3_aa: CSARARDRDWGEKLFF
d_call: TRBD1
v_call: TRBV20-1
j_call: TRBJ1-4
clone_size: many
cdr3_length: 16

cdr3_nt: TGCAGCGTAAAGGGGACTGAAGCTTTCTTT
cdr3_aa: CSVKGTEAFF
d_call: -
v_call: TRBV29-1
j_call: TRBJ1-1
clone_size: -
cdr3_length: 10

cdr3_nt: TGTGCCAGCAGCCAAGAGGCGCTAGCGGACCAAGAGACCCAGTACTTC
cdr3_aa: CASSQEALADQETQYF
d_call: TRBD2
v_call: TRBV3-1
j_call: TRBJ2-5
clone_size: -
cdr3_length: 16

cdr3_nt: TGTGCCAGCAGTTACTCGGACCCGGGGCAGCCCCAGCATTTT
cdr3_aa: CASSYSDPGQPQHF
d_call: -
v_call: TRBV6-5
j_call: TRBJ1-5
clone_size: many
cdr3_length: 14

cdr3_nt: TGCGCCAGCAGCTTCGAGGAGAGGCGGGAGGGGACTGAAGCTTTCTTT
cdr3_aa: CASSFEERREGTEAFF
d_call: -
v_call: TRBV5-1
j_call: TRBJ1-1
clone_size: many
cdr3_length: 16

cdr3_nt: TGTGCCAGCACTCGGGACGGACTATCTAACACTGAAGCTTTCTTT
cdr3_aa: CASTRDGLSNTEAFF
d_call: -
v_call: TRBV9
j_call: TRBJ1-1
clone_size: -
cdr3_length: 15

cdr3_nt: TGTGCCAGCAGGCCGACAGGGGAGAGGGAAGAAAAACTGTTTTTT
cdr3_aa: CASRPTGEREEKLFF
d_call: TRBD1
v_call: TRBV6-1
j_call: TRBJ1-4
clone_size: few
cdr3_length: 15

cdr3_nt: TGCAGCGTCGAATCCGGGACAGACTACGAGCAGTACTTC
cdr3_aa: CSVESGTDYEQYF
d_call: TRBD1
v_call: TRBV29-1
j_call: TRBJ2-7
clone_size: few
cdr3_length: 13

cdr3_nt: TGCGCCAGCTGGACAGGGTCGGATGAGCAGTTCTTC
cdr3_aa: CASWTGSDEQFF
d_call: TRBD1
v_call: TRBV5-1
j_call: TRBJ2-1
clone_size: many
cdr3_length: 12

cdr3_nt: TGTGCCAGCAGCTTGGAGGTCCTAGATACGCAGTATTTT
cdr3_aa: CASSLEVLDTQYF
d_call: -
v_call: TRBV5-5
j_call: TRBJ2-3
clone_size: few
cdr3_length: 13

cdr3_nt: TGCGCCAGCAGCCACGGCCAGGGGCGAAACTATGGCTACACCTTC
cdr3_aa: CASSHGQGRNYGYTF
d_call: -
v_call: TRBV4-1
j_call: TRBJ1-2
clone_size: few
cdr3_length: 15

cdr3_nt: TGTGCCAGCAGTTTTGGGGGGGAGGGTGGCTACACCTTC
cdr3_aa: CASSFGGEGGYTF
d_call: -
v_call: TRBV27
j_call: TRBJ1-2
clone_size: -
cdr3_length: 13

cdr3_nt: TGTGCCACTGAATCAGGCTCAGCTAACTATGGCTACACCTTC
cdr3_aa: CATESGSANYGYTF
d_call: -
v_call: TRBV19
j_call: TRBJ1-2
clone_size: few
cdr3_length: 14

cdr3_nt: TGCGCCAGCAGCCTCAACGAGATCAGGGGGTTTCAGTACTTC
cdr3_aa: CASSLNEIRGFQYF
d_call: TRBD1
v_call: TRBV4-1
j_call: TRBJ2-7
clone_size: many
cdr3_length: 14

cdr3_nt: TGCGCCAGCAGCCTAGGTGCTTGGACAGATACGCAGTATTTT
cdr3_aa: CASSLGAWTDTQYF
d_call: -
v_call: TRBV4-1
j_call: TRBJ2-3
clone_size: -
cdr3_length: 14

cdr3_nt: TGTGCCAGCAGCGAGGACAGGGGGCATGAGCAGTTCTTC
cdr3_aa: CASSEDRGHEQFF
d_call: TRBD1
v_call: TRBV13
j_call: TRBJ2-1
clone_size: -
cdr3_length: 13

cdr3_nt: TGTGCCAGCCCCCGAGGCGCTACAGATACGCAGTATTTT
cdr3_aa: CASPRGATDTQYF
d_call: -
v_call: TRBV2
j_call: TRBJ2-3
clone_size: -
cdr3_length: 13

cdr3_nt: TGTGCCAGCAGTAAGGGGTTTCCTAGCTCTGGAAACACCATATATTTT
cdr3_aa: CASSKGFPSSGNTIYF
d_call: -
v_call: TRBV6-1
j_call: TRBJ1-3
clone_size: many
cdr3_length: 16

cdr3_nt: TGTGCCAGCAGTGGGTCTTACTCCTACGAGCAGTACTTC
cdr3_aa: CASSGSYSYEQYF
d_call: -
v_call: TRBV6-6
j_call: TRBJ2-7
clone_size: few
cdr3_length: 13

cdr3_nt: TGTGCCAGCAGAACGGGACTAGGGGGTCTCGAGCAGTACTTC
cdr3_aa: CASRTGLGGLEQYF
d_call: TRBD2
v_call: TRBV27
j_call: TRBJ2-7
clone_size: few
cdr3_length: 14

cdr3_nt: TGTGCCAGCAGTTTAAAGGGCCAGGGGGCTGGATACGAGCAGTACTTC
cdr3_aa: CASSLKGQGAGYEQYF
d_call: TRBD1
v_call: TRBV27
j_call: TRBJ2-7
clone_size: many
cdr3_length: 16

cdr3_nt: TGTGCCTGGAGTCAGGGGGCGAACACTGAAGCTTTCTTT
cdr3_aa: CAWSQGANTEAFF
d_call: TRBD1
v_call: TRBV30
j_call: TRBJ1-1
clone_size: few
cdr3_length: 13

cdr3_nt: TGTGCCAGCAGTGACGGACGTGCGAGCTCCTACGAGCAGTACTTC
cdr3_aa: CASSDGRASSYEQYF
d_call: -
v_call: TRBV2
j_call: TRBJ2-7
clone_size: few
cdr3_length: 15

cdr3_nt: TGCGCCAGCAGTGTGGTCTCCGGGGGATGGACAGATACGCAGTATTTT
cdr3_aa: CASSVVSGGWTDTQYF
d_call: -
v_call: TRBV10-1
j_call: TRBJ2-3
clone_size: few
cdr3_length: 16

cdr3_nt: TGCGCCAGCAGCTTAGGAGAGGGGGAATCAGAGACCCAGTACTTC
cdr3_aa: CASSLGEGESETQYF
d_call: -
v_call: TRBV5-1
j_call: TRBJ2-5
clone_size: few
cdr3_length: 15

cdr3_nt: TGTGCCAGCAGCAAAAGCCAGGGGACTAGCGGGGGGGTTGGTACGGAGACCCAGTACTTC
cdr3_aa: CASSKSQGTSGGVGTETQYF
d_call: -
v_call: TRBV21-1
j_call: TRBJ2-5
clone_size: few
cdr3_length: 20

cdr3_nt: TGTGCCAGCAACCCTGGGCCCGGTTCCTACGAGCAGTACTTC
cdr3_aa: CASNPGPGSYEQYF
d_call: -
v_call: TRBV12-3/TRBV12-4
j_call: TRBJ2-7
clone_size: many
cdr3_length: 14

cdr3_nt: TGTGCCAGCAGCTTAGGGGGTACGGAGGAGCAGTACTTC
cdr3_aa: CASSLGGTEEQYF
d_call: -
v_call: TRBV7-9
j_call: TRBJ2-7
clone_size: once
cdr3_length: 13

cdr3_nt: TGTGCCAGCAGTCACGGGGGCTCCTTCTACAATGAGCAGTTCTTC
cdr3_aa: CASSHGGSFYNEQFF
d_call: -
v_call: TRBV6-2/TRBV6-3
j_call: TRBJ2-1
clone_size: -
cdr3_length: 15

cdr3_nt: TGTGCCAGCTCACCTCTAGCGGGAGGGCCCTACGAGCAGTACTTC
cdr3_aa: CASSPLAGGPYEQYF
d_call: TRBD2
v_call: TRBV18
j_call: TRBJ2-7
clone_size: few
cdr3_length: 15

cdr3_nt: TGCAGTGCCCAGGAGGGACGGAGCACAGATACGCAGTATTTT
cdr3_aa: CSAQEGRSTDTQYF
d_call: -
v_call: TRBV20-1
j_call: TRBJ2-3
clone_size: few
cdr3_length: 14

cdr3_nt: TGTGCCAGCAGCGTACAGGGGCCCCGGAACACTGAAGCTTTCTTT
cdr3_aa: CASSVQGPRNTEAFF
d_call: TRBD1
v_call: TRBV7-9
j_call: TRBJ1-1
clone_size: -
cdr3_length: 15

cdr3_nt: TGTGCCAGCAGCTATCCCGGGACAGGGGCCGTATGGTACCAAGAGACCCAGTACTTC
cdr3_aa: CASSYPGTGAVWYQETQYF
d_call: TRBD1
v_call: TRBV11-1
j_call: TRBJ2-5
clone_size: few
cdr3_length: 19

cdr3_nt: TGTGCCAGCTTTGTGGACAGGCCCTACGAGCAGTACTTC
cdr3_aa: CASFVDRPYEQYF
d_call: TRBD1
v_call: TRBV2
j_call: TRBJ2-7
clone_size: -
cdr3_length: 13

cdr3_nt: TGTGCCAGCAGCCAAGTGATGGGGGGGACCGGGGAGCTGTTTTTT
cdr3_aa: CASSQVMGGTGELFF
d_call: TRBD2
v_call: TRBV3-1
j_call: TRBJ2-2
clone_size: few
cdr3_length: 15